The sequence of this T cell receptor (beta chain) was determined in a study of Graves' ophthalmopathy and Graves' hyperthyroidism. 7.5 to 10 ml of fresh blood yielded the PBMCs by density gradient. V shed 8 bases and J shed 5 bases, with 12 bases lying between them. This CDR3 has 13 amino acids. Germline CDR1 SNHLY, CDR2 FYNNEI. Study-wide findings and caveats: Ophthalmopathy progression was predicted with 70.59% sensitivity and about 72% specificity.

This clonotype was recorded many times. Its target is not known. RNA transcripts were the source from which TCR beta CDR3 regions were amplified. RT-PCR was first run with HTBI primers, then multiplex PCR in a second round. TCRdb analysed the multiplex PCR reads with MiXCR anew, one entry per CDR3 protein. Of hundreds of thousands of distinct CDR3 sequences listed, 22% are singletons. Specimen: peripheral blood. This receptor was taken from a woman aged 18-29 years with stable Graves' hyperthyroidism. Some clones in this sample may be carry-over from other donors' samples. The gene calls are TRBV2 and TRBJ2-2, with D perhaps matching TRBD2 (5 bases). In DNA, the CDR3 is TGTGCCAGCGGTCTAGCCAGAACCGGGGAGCTGTTTTTT. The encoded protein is CASGLARTGELFF. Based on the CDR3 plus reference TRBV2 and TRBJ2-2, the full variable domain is EPEVTQTPSHQVTQMGQEVILRCVPISNHLYFYWYRQILGQKVEFLVSFYNNEISEKSEIFDDQFSVERPDGSNFTLKIRSTKLEDSAMYFCASGLARTGELFFGEGSRLTVL.